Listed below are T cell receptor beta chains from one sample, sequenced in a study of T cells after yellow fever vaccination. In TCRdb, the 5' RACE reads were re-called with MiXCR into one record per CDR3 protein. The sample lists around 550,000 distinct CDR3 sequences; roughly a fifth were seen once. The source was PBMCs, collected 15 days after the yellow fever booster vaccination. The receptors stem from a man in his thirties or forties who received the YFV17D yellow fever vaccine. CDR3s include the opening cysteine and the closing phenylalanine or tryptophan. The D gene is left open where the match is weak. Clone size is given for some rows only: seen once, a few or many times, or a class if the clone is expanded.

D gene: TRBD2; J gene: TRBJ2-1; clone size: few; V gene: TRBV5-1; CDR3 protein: CASSLGTGGRSEQFF; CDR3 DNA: TGCGCCAGCAGCCTGGGGACGGGAGGAAGGAGTGAGCAGTTCTTC
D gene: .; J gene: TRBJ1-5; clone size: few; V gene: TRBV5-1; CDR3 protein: CASSLGGLGQPQHF; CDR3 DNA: TGCGCCAGCAGCTTGGGGGGCCTCGGGCAGCCCCAGCATTTT
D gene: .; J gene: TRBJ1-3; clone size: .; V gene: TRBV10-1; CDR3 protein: CASIRQGNTIYF; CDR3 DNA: TGCGCCAGCATAAGACAGGGAAACACCATATATTTT
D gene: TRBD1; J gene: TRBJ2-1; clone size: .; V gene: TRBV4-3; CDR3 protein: CASSHGDRGNEQFF; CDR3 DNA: TGCGCCAGCAGCCATGGTGACAGGGGCAATGAGCAGTTCTTC
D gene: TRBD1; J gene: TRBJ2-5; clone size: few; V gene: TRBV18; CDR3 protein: CASSPGQGSQETQYF; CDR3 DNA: TGTGCCAGCTCGCCGGGACAGGGGTCCCAAGAGACCCAGTACTTC
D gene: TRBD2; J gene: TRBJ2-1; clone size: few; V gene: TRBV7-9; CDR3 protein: CASSPRTSGRREQFF; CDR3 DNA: TGTGCCAGCAGCCCTAGGACTAGCGGGAGACGCGAGCAGTTCTTC
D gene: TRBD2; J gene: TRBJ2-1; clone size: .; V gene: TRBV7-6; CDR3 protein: CASSSLAGNVYNEQFF; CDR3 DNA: TGTGCCAGCAGCTCTCTAGCGGGCAACGTCTACAATGAGCAGTTCTTC
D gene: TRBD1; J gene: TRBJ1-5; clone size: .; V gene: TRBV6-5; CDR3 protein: CASSYRQGIQPQHF; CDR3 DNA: TGTGCCAGCAGTTACCGACAGGGGATTCAGCCCCAGCATTTT
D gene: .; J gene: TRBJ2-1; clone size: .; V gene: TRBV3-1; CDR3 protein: CASLPRGGYEQFF; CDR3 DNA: TGTGCCAGCCTCCCCAGGGGGGGCTATGAGCAGTTCTTC
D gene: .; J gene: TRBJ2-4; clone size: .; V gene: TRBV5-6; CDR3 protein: CASSPVVSAKNIQYF; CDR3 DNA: TGTGCCAGCAGCCCTGTGGTGTCGGCCAAAAACATTCAGTACTTC
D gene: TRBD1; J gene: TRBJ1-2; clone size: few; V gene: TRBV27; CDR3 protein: CASSLSTGSGGYTF; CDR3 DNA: TGTGCCAGCAGCTTATCGACAGGGTCGGGTGGCTACACCTTC
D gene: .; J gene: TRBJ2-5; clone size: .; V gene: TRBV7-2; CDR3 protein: CASSLGGSLGETQYF; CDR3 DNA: TGTGCCAGCAGCTTAGGGGGCAGCTTGGGAGAGACCCAGTACTTC
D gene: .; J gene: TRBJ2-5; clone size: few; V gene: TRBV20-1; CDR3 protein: CSAPGLGMETQYF; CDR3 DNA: TGCAGTGCCCCCGGGCTGGGGATGGAGACCCAGTACTTC
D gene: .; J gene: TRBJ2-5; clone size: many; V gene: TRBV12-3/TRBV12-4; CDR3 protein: CASSLPARETQYF; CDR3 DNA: TGTGCCAGCAGTTTGCCAGCGCGCGAGACCCAGTACTTC
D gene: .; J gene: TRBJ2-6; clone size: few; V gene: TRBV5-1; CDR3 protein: CASSLPRSGANVLTF; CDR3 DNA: TGCGCCAGCAGCTTGCCCCGCTCTGGGGCCAACGTCCTGACTTTC
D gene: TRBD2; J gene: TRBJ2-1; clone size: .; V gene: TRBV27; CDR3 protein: CASAFRRGMSFREGLNEQFF; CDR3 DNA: TGTGCCAGCGCCTTTCGGCGCGGCATGAGTTTCCGGGAGGGCCTCAATGAGCAGTTCTTC
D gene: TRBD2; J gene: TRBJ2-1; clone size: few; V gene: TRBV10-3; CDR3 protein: CAISARTSGKNEQFF; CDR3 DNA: TGTGCCATCAGTGCCCGGACTAGCGGCAAAAATGAGCAGTTCTTC
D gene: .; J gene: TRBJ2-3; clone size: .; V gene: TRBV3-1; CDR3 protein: CASSPSSGPTDTQYF; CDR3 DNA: TGTGCCAGCAGCCCCTCGAGCGGACCCACAGATACGCAGTATTTT
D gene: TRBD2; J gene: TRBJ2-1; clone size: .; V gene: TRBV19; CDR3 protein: CASSIAGGQSYNEQFF; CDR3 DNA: TGTGCCAGTAGTATAGCGGGAGGGCAGTCCTACAATGAGCAGTTCTTC
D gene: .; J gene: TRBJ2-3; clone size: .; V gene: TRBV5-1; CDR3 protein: CASTGITDTQYF; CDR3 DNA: TGCGCCAGCACAGGGATCACAGATACGCAGTATTTT
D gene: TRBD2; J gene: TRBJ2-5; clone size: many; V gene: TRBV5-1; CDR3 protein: CASSSRLADPRDQYF; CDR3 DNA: TGCGCCAGCAGCTCTAGACTAGCGGACCCAAGGGACCAGTACTTC
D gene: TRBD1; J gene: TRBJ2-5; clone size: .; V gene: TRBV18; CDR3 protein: CASSRDLGQGETQYF; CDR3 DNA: TGTGCCAGCTCACGGGACCTTGGACAGGGAGAGACCCAGTACTTC
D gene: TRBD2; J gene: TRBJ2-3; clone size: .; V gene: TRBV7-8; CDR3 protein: CASSLEGVAGGPRADTQYF; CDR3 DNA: TGTGCCAGCAGCTTAGAGGGGGTAGCGGGAGGGCCTCGGGCAGATACGCAGTATTTT
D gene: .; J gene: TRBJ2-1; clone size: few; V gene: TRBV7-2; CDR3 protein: CASSLVGSNEQFF; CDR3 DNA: TGTGCCAGCAGCTTAGTAGGGAGCAATGAGCAGTTCTTC
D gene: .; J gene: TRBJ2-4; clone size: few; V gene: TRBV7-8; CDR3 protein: CASSLERWQSLAKNIQYF; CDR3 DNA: TGTGCCAGCAGCTTAGAACGTTGGCAGAGTTTAGCCAAAAACATTCAGTACTTC
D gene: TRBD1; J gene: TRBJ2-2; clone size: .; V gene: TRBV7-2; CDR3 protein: CASSSTGGRSTGELFF; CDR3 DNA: TGTGCCAGCAGCTCGACAGGGGGAAGGTCCACCGGGGAGCTGTTTTTT
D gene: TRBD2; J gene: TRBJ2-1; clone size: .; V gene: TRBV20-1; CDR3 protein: CSARSGSPYNEQFF; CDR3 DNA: TGCAGTGCAAGGAGCGGGAGCCCCTACAATGAGCAGTTCTTC
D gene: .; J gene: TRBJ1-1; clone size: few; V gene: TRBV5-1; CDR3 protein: CASRRPGVVEEAFF; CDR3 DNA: TGCGCCAGCCGGCGCCCAGGGGTTGTAGAAGAAGCTTTCTTT
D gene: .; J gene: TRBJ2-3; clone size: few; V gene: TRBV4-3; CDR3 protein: CASSPFPESEAQYF; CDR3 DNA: TGCGCCAGCAGCCCATTCCCGGAGAGCGAGGCGCAGTATTTT
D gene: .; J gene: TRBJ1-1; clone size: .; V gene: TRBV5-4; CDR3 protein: CASSLRTVVNTEAFF; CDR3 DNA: TGTGCCAGCAGCTTGAGGACAGTCGTGAACACTGAAGCTTTCTTT
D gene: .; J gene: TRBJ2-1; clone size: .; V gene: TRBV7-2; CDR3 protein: CASSLIYEQFF; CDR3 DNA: TGTGCCAGCAGCTTGATTTATGAGCAGTTCTTC
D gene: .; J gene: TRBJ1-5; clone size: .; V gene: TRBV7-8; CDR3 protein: CASSLDRAWPISNQPQHF; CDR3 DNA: TGTGCCAGCAGCTTAGACAGGGCCTGGCCCATTAGCAATCAGCCCCAGCATTTT
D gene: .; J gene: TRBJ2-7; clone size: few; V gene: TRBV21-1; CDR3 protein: CASSKDGLEVASSYEQYF; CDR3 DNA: TGTGCCAGCAGCAAAGACGGATTGGAGGTGGCAAGCTCCTACGAGCAGTACTTC
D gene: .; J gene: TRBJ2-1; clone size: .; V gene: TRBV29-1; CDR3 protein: CSVVYNEQFF; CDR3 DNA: TGCAGCGTTGTTTACAATGAGCAGTTCTTC
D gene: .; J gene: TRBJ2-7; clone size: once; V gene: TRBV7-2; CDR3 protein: CASSFSGTNNYEQYF; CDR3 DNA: TGTGCCAGCAGCTTTTCCGGGACAAATAATTACGAGCAGTACTTC
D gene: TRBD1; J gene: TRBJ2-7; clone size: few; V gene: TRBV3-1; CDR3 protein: CASRQGQGWGEQYF; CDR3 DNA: TGTGCCAGCAGACAAGGACAGGGCTGGGGAGAGCAGTACTTC
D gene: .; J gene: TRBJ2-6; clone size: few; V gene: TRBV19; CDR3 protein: CASSIETVTGANVLTF; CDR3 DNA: TGTGCCAGTAGTATAGAGACAGTAACTGGGGCCAACGTCCTGACTTTC
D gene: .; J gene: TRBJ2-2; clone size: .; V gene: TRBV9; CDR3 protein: CASSPGTLTNTGELFF; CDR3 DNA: TGTGCCAGCAGCCCAGGGACCCTAACGAACACCGGGGAGCTGTTTTTT
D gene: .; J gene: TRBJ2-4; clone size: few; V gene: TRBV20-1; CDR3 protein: CSASRGAKNIQYF; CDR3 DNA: TGCAGTGCTAGTCGGGGAGCCAAAAACATTCAGTACTTC
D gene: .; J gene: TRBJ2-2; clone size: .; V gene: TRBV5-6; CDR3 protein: CASRTDGRATGELFF; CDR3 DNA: TGTGCCAGCAGAACGGATGGCAGGGCCACCGGGGAGCTGTTTTTT
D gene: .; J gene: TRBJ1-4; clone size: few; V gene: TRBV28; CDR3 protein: CASSLGGTTNEKLFF; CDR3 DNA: TGTGCCAGCAGTTTAGGGGGTACCACTAATGAAAAACTGTTTTTT
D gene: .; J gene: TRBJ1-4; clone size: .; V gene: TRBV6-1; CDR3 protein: CASSQPPGRRLFF; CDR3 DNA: TGTGCCAGCAGCCAGCCACCGGGTCGACGACTGTTTTTT